This T cell receptor (beta chain) was sequenced for a study of T cell responses to AZD1222 COVID-19 vaccine. Study context: Second doses that came at about 4 or about 12 weeks were put together.

TCRdb's table, derived via immunoSEQ multiplex PCR, lists solely in-frame clones and lacks some. The table has roughly 97,000 clones, approximately 93% seen once. This clone has only one observation. This CDR3 comprises 14 residues. V dropped 2 bases and J dropped 1; count of bases not matched to a gene: 1. CDR1 is MNHEY and CDR2 is SVGAGI in the germline V gene. Here the sequenced sample was peripheral blood, taken on day 0 of AZD1222 vaccination. The chain combines TRBV6-5 with TRBJ2-5; 7 positions agree with TRBD1. The receptor was isolated from an adult in good health. The CDR3 nucleotides are TGTGCCAGCAGTTACGACAGGGCCCAAGAGACCCAGTACTTC. Translated, it gives CASSYDRAQETQYF.